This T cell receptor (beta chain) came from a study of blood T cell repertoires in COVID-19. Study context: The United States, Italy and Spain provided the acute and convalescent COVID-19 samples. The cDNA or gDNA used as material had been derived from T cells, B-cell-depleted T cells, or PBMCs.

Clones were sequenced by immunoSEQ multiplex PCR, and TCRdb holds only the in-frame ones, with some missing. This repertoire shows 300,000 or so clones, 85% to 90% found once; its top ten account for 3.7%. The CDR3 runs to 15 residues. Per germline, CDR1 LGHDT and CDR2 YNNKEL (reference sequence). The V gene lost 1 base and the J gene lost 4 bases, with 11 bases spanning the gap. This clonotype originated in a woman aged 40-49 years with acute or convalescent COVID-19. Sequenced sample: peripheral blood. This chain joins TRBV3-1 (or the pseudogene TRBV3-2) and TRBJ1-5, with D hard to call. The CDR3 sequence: CASSQGRLANQPQHF. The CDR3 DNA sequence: TGTGCCAGCAGCCAAGGGAGGCTGGCGAATCAGCCCCAGCATTTT.